These 2 T cell receptor beta chains originate from one sample sequenced in a study of T cells in Graves' hyperthyroidism and ophthalmopathy. Researchers amplified the TCR beta CDR3 regions from RNA transcripts. Researchers ran a first-round RT-PCR on the TCR CDR3 using the HTBI primer set. TCRdb redid the calling of the multiplex PCR reads with MiXCR, one entry per CDR3 protein. Here the sample spans roughly 380,000 distinct CDR3 sequences, 13% being singletons. What was sequenced was blood. The receptors derive from a young man with Graves' hyperthyroidism that later progressed to Graves' ophthalmopathy.

This clonotype was picked up a small number of times. This chain links TRBV4-1 with TRBJ2-7, with TRBD1 matching 7 bases. Germline-derived CDR1 and CDR2 are MGHRA and YSYEKL. Losses at the gene ends were 1 base for V and 4 bases for J; bases not matched to a gene: 7. The CDR3 length is 15 residues. Here the CDR3 reads CASSQVTGEVYEQYF. Here the CDR3 DNA reads TGCGCCAGCAGCCAAGTAACAGGGGAAGTATACGAGCAGTACTTC.

This clonotype turned up a few times. V usage is TRBV5-1 and J usage is TRBJ2-2, with a possible D match to TRBD2 (6 bases). Trimming took off 7 bases at V and 5 bases at J, with 6 bases between the two ends. Germline CDR1 and CDR2: SGHRS and YFSETQ. This CDR3 is 11 amino acids long. This CDR3 reads CASGGTGELFF. The CDR3 nucleotides are TGCGCCAGCGGAGGGACCGGGGAGCTGTTTTTT.